Listed here are 32 T cell receptor beta chains from one sample, sequenced in a study of T cell responses to AZD1222 COVID-19 vaccine. The protocol was immunoSEQ multiplex PCR, while the TCRdb copy is restricted to in-frame clones and leaves out a portion. The data show approximately 100,000 clones, about 90% seen once. Here the sequenced sample was peripheral blood, taken on day 0 of AZD1222 vaccination. The receptors shown here come from an adult in good health.

This chain joins TRBV28 and TRBJ2-2; 11 bases align to TRBD1. The V gene's germline CDR1 is MDHEN and CDR2 SYDVKM. The CDR3 sequence is 15 residues long. Unmatched junction bases numbered 4, after V lost 2 bases and J lost 8 bases. CDR3 nucleotides: TGTGCCAGCAGTTTACGGACAGGGGGCAAAGGGGAGCTGTTTTTT. This translates into CASSLRTGGKGELFF.

The chain couples TRBV5-8 to TRBJ1-1, with a possible D match to TRBD1 (6 bases). The V and J ends lost 4 bases and 1 base respectively, with 11 bases between them. The CDR3 runs to 14 residues. From germline, CDR1 is SGHTS and CDR2 YDEGEE. The CDR3 region is CASSGGQPNTEAFF. Written as DNA, the CDR3 is TGTGCCAGCAGCGGGGGACAACCGAACACTGAAGCTTTCTTT. The variable domain in full, completed from reference TRBV5-8 and TRBJ1-1, reads EAGVTQSPTHLIKTRGQQATLRCSPISGHTSVYWYQQALGLGLQFLLWYDEGEERNRGNFPPRFSGRQFPNYSSELNVNALELEDSALYLCASSGGQPNTEAFFGQGTRLTVV.

The chain combines TRBV2 with TRBJ1-5, with TRBD1 matching over 9 bases. This CDR3 spans 14 amino acids. Per the germline V gene, CDR1 is SNHLY and CDR2 is FYNNEI. J lost 5 bases, V lost 6 bases, and 5 bases had no gene match. Here the CDR3 DNA reads TGTGCCAGCAGCCCGGGACAGGGCCATCAGCCCCAGCATTTT. Translating it yields CASSPGQGHQPQHF.

The V gene is TRBV5-1, the J gene TRBJ1-2, with a weak D call TRBD1 (5 bases). Trimming left V 2 bases short and J 7 bases short, with 21 bases between. Per the germline V gene, CDR1 is SGHRS and CDR2 is YFSETQ. CDR3 length: 16 residues. CDR3 in DNA: TGCGCCAGCAGCTTAGAAGGGACTGCCCTGGGGTCTGGCTACACCTTC. Protein: CASSLEGTALGSGYTF.

The chain links TRBV6-5 to TRBJ1-1; the D is unclear. V dropped 0 bases and J dropped 4 bases, with 9 bases sitting between them. This CDR3 is 14 amino acids long. Germline CDR1 is MNHEY and CDR2 is SVGAGI. DNA for the CDR3: TGTGCCAGCAGTTACTCCTCGAGGAGCACTGAAGCTTTCTTT. It encodes CASSYSSRSTEAFF.

The chain employs TRBV27 and TRBJ1-5; weak D call: TRBD1 (6 bases). This CDR3 is built from 19 residues. Trimming left V 6 bases short and J 4 bases short, with 28 bases between. CDR1 and CDR2 (germline): MNHEY, SMNVEV (reference sequence). The CDR3 sequence: CASSSYSYQGTQRNQPQHF. CDR3 coding DNA: TGTGCCAGCAGCTCCTACTCGTATCAGGGGACCCAACGAAATCAGCCCCAGCATTTT.

The chain employs TRBV6-5 and TRBJ2-7, with D tentatively TRBD2 (5 bases). CDR1 is MNHEY, CDR2 SVGAGI, per germline. The CDR3 extends over 14 amino acids. V was clipped by 10 bases and J by 0 bases, with 16 bases between them. The CDR3 spells CATFLGGGSYEQYF. CDR3 DNA: TGTGCCACCTTCTTAGGCGGAGGCTCCTACGAGCAGTACTTC.

This rearrangement joins TRBV28 to TRBJ2-1, with a possible D match to TRBD2 (6 bases). This CDR3 contains 13 residues. The germline V gene has CDR1 MDHEN and CDR2 SYDVKM. V shed 4 bases and J shed 4 bases, with 8 bases lying between them. CDR3 sequence: CASSWGLYNEQFF. DNA of the CDR3: TGTGCCAGCAGTTGGGGACTTTACAATGAGCAGTTCTTC.

The chain carries TRBV7-9 and TRBJ1-4, with D perhaps TRBD1 (6 bases). V was trimmed by 1 base and J by 5 bases, leaving 14 bases between them. Germline V CDR1 and CDR2: SEHNR, FQNEAQ (reference sequence). This CDR3 region has 16 residues. CDR3 bases: TGTGCCAGCAGCTTAGTTTCGGGGGCCCCGAATGAAAAACTGTTTTTT. Translation gives CASSLVSGAPNEKLFF.

CDR3 nucleotides: TGTGCCAGCAGCTTAACAGCGGGAGGCCACAATGAGCAGTTCTTC. It specifies CASSLTAGGHNEQFF. V and J are TRBV11-2 and TRBJ2-1; 9 positions match TRBD2. Losses at the gene ends were 2 bases for V and 5 bases for J; bases not matched to a gene: 4. CDR3 size: 15 residues. Germline V lookup: CDR1 SGHAT, CDR2 FQNNGV.

This clone was observed once. V gene TRBV28 combines with J gene TRBJ2-7; D may be TRBD1 (6 bases). V shed 6 bases and J shed 5 bases, with 11 bases lying between them. The CDR3 contains 12 residues. Germline V gene sequence: CDR1 MDHEN, CDR2 SYDVKM. Here the CDR3 reads CASRVKGDEQYF. CDR3 coding DNA: TGTGCCAGCAGAGTGAAGGGGGACGAGCAGTACTTC.

This clone was detected only once. J is TRBJ1-6 and V is TRBV19, with D possibly matching TRBD1 (6 bases). Deletions cut 6 bases from V and 9 bases from J, with 15 bases between. This CDR3 is 14 amino acids long. CDR1 LNHDA and CDR2 SQIVND come from the germline V gene (reference sequence). CDR3 coding DNA: TGTGCCAGTAGCCCGGGACAAAGGAGTTCACCCCTCCACTTT. It translates to CASSPGQRSSPLHF.

The V and J genes are TRBV6-1 and TRBJ1-6, with a tentative D call TRBD1 (5 bases). V gave up 5 bases and J gave up 0 bases, with 8 bases separating them. The CDR3 runs to 15 residues. Germline V gene data show CDR1 as MNHNS and CDR2 as SASEGT. CDR3 sequence (DNA): TGTGCCAGCAGTTGGGGGGTCTCCTATAATTCACCCCTCCACTTT. Translating gives CASSWGVSYNSPLHF.

This clone was observed a few times. The rearrangement links TRBV6-5 to TRBJ2-5; D is undetermined. The CDR3 runs 15 residues. Trimming removed 6 bases from V and 1 base from J, with 15 bases in between. The germline V gene encodes CDR1 MNHEY and CDR2 SVGAGI. This CDR3 reads CASRAIPAFQETQYF. The CDR3 region has the DNA TGTGCCAGCAGGGCAATTCCGGCGTTCCAAGAGACCCAGTACTTC.

The J gene is TRBJ1-1, the V gene TRBV6-1, with TRBD1 matching 7 bases. Looked up from germline, CDR1 is MNHNS and CDR2 is SASEGT. The CDR3 has 13 amino acids. With V trimmed by 1 base and J by 9 bases, 5 bases remained unmatched. The CDR3 is CASSEGLTGKAFF. CDR3 DNA: TGTGCCAGCAGTGAAGGTCTGACAGGGAAAGCTTTCTTT.

V gene TRBV30 combines with J gene TRBJ2-1, with 13 bases that match TRBD2. CDR3 length: 17 residues. Losses at the gene ends were 5 bases for V and 3 bases for J; bases not matched to a gene: 10. Germline lookup yields CDR1 GTSNPN and CDR2 SVGIG (reference sequence). The CDR3 bases are TGTGCCTGGGATACGTGGACTAGCGGGAGCTACTACAATGAGCAGTTCTTC. Translated, it gives CAWDTWTSGSYYNEQFF.

The rearrangement joins TRBV19 to TRBJ1-1; 7 nucleotides line up with TRBD1. The J segment lost 0 bases and the V segment lost 7 bases, leaving 8 bases of the junction unmatched. The CDR3 loop spans 15 amino acids. The germline V gene encodes CDR1 LNHDA and CDR2 SQIVND (reference sequence). CDR3 sequence (DNA): TGTGCCAGTATCCCGGGACAGAATTTGAACACTGAAGCTTTCTTT. This translates into CASIPGQNLNTEAFF. Full variable domain (outside the CDR3, taken from reference TRBV19 and TRBJ1-1): DGGITQSPKYLFRKEGQNVTLSCEQNLNHDAMYWYRQDPGQGLRLIYYSQIVNDFQKGDIAEGYSVSREKKESFPLTVTSAQKNPTAFYLCASIPGQNLNTEAFFGQGTRLTVV.

This chain uses TRBV5-1 with TRBJ2-2, with 7 bases aligning to TRBD1. Trimming took 0 bases from V and 2 from J; bases not matched to a gene: 10. This CDR3 is built from 18 residues. Germline-derived CDR1 and CDR2 are SGHRS and YFSETQ. CDR3 loop: CASSLAGQPTSNTGELFF. DNA for the CDR3: TGCGCCAGCAGCTTGGCGGGACAGCCAACATCCAACACCGGGGAGCTGTTTTTT.

In DNA, the CDR3 is TGTGCCAGCAGTGCTGCCCTACTAGCGGTCTACGAGCAGTACTTC. Amino acids: CASSAALLAVYEQYF. The chain has TRBV27 and TRBJ2-7, with 8 bases that match TRBD2. The V and J ends lost 5 bases and 3 bases, in that order; junction bases with no gene match: 9. The germline CDR1 and CDR2 sequences are MNHEY and SMNVEV (reference sequence). The CDR3 is 15 amino acids.

The CDR3 spells CASSARQGAGETQYF. The CDR3, as DNA: TGTGCCAGCAGCGCCCGACAGGGGGCCGGGGAGACCCAGTACTTC. The chain couples TRBV5-4 to TRBJ2-5; the match to TRBD1 covers 10 bases. This CDR3 has 15 amino acids. Germline CDR1 and CDR2: SGHNT and YYREEE (reference sequence). The V segment lost 4 bases and the J segment 5 bases; nucleotides outside the gene matches: 8.

This sequence joins TRBV6-5 and TRBJ1-2; D gene ambiguous. This CDR3 has 14 residues. Deletions cut 0 bases from V and 8 bases from J, with 13 bases between. Germline CDR1 is MNHEY and CDR2 is SVGAGI. This CDR3 reads CASSYSRTSRGYTF. CDR3 bases: TGTGCCAGCAGTTACTCGAGGACCTCTAGGGGCTACACCTTC.

This clone appeared once. The chain combines TRBV9 with TRBJ2-4, with 7 bases fitting TRBD1. The CDR3 has 15 amino acids. Germline CDR1 is SGDLS and CDR2 is YYNGEE. Trimming removed 6 bases from V and 1 base from J; junction bases left unmatched: 7. DNA for the CDR3: TGTGCCAGCACCCCGACAGGGTCGGCCAAAAACATTCAGTACTTC. This codes for CASTPTGSAKNIQYF.

CDR3 residues: CASSSGLGPSYEQYF. CDR3 sequence (DNA): TGTGCCAGCAGCTCGGGCCTAGGGCCCAGCTACGAGCAGTACTTC. The chain combines TRBV28 with TRBJ2-7; D remains unclear. The germline V and J ends were trimmed by 6 bases and 3 bases, with 18 bases remaining between them. The CDR3 spans 15 residues. Per germline, CDR1 MDHEN and CDR2 SYDVKM.

The V gene is TRBV28, the J gene TRBJ2-7, with 9 bases aligning to TRBD1. This CDR3 spans 14 amino acids. The V and J ends lost 2 bases and 6 bases, in that order; junction bases with no gene match: 5. Germline V CDR1 and CDR2: MDHEN, SYDVKM. CDR3 in amino acids: CASSLPGQGGEQYF. The CDR3 DNA reads TGTGCCAGCAGTTTACCGGGACAGGGAGGCGAGCAGTACTTC.

This clone was recorded once. The gene calls are TRBV25-1 and TRBJ2-5; D not resolved. Deletions cut 1 base from V and 4 bases from J, with 13 bases between. CDR1 is MGHDK and CDR2 is SYGVNS in the germline V gene. The CDR3 runs 15 residues. CDR3 sequence (DNA): TGTGCCAGCAGTGAATCTACGAGTCTTCGAGAGACCCAGTACTTC. Its translation: CASSESTSLRETQYF.

The CDR3 DNA follows: TGTGCCAGCAGCGTAGTGACTAGCGGACACTACAATGAGCAGTTCTTC. This codes for CASSVVTSGHYNEQFF. J is TRBJ2-1 and V is TRBV9; 9 positions match TRBD2. Germline V gives CDR1 SGDLS, CDR2 YYNGEE. The junction had 4 bases not matched to a gene; V was cut back by 0 bases and J by 3 bases. The CDR3 extends over 16 amino acids.

The V and J genes are TRBV6-5 and TRBJ2-5; D ambiguous. The ends were cut back, 7 bases at V and 4 bases at J, with 16 bases in the middle. The CDR3 totals 14 residues. Germline-derived CDR1 and CDR2 are MNHEY and SVGAGI. The CDR3 DNA reads as TGTGCCAGCATCGGTGTAAGGAGTCGAGAGACCCAGTACTTC. Translating gives CASIGVRSRETQYF.

This chain joins TRBV28 and TRBJ2-7; 9 nucleotides line up with TRBD1. In germline, CDR1 is MDHEN, CDR2 SYDVKM. This CDR3 has 15 residues. V was clipped by 5 bases and J by 1 base; unmatched bases: 6. The CDR3 nucleotides read TGTGCCAGCAGTCCAGACAGGGGGATTTCCTACGAGCAGTACTTC. Translating it yields CASSPDRGISYEQYF. Full variable domain (missing parts from reference TRBV28 and TRBJ2-7): DVKVTQSSRYLVKRTGEKVFLECVQDMDHENMFWYRQDPGLGLRLIYFSYDVKMKEKGDIPEGYSVSREKKERFSLILESASTNQTSMYLCASSPDRGISYEQYFGPGTRLTVT.

The rearrangement links TRBV5-1 to TRBJ1-6, with D possibly being TRBD1 (5 bases). Looked up from germline, CDR1 is SGHRS and CDR2 is YFSETQ. The length of the CDR3 is 15 residues. Trimming left V 0 bases short and J 10 bases short, with 14 bases between. CDR3 in DNA: TGCGCCAGCAGCTTGGGTCAGGGATCAGTATCACCCCTCCACTTT. This translates into CASSLGQGSVSPLHF.

The chain employs TRBV29-1 and TRBJ2-7, with TRBD2 matching over 10 bases. V gave up 7 bases and J gave up 6 bases; unmatched junction bases: 9. The CDR3 contains 13 residues. Germline assignment: CDR1 SQVTM and CDR2 ANQGSEA. The CDR3 nucleotides are TGCAGCGGCCGACTAGCGGGCGGGCGCGAGCAGTACTTC. Translation: CSGRLAGGREQYF.

The chain is built from TRBV7-6 and TRBJ2-1, with TRBD2 identical over 8 bases. Trimming at V came to 6 bases and at J to 6 bases, leaving 10 bases not matched to a gene. This CDR3 is 15 amino acids long. Germline V gives CDR1 SGHVS, CDR2 FNYEAQ. The CDR3 nucleotides read TGTGCCAGCAGACAGTCGACGGGAGGGGTCAATGAGCAGTTCTTC. Translated: CASRQSTGGVNEQFF.

This clone was seen just once. The rearrangement links TRBV20-1 to TRBJ2-7, with D unclear. Per germline, CDR1 DFQATT and CDR2 SNEGSKA (reference sequence). This CDR3 region has 11 residues. V dropped 6 bases and J dropped 4 bases, with 10 bases sitting between them. The CDR3 DNA sequence: TGCAGTGCCCGGATGGGGTACGAGCAGTACTTC. Translated, it gives CSARMGYEQYF.